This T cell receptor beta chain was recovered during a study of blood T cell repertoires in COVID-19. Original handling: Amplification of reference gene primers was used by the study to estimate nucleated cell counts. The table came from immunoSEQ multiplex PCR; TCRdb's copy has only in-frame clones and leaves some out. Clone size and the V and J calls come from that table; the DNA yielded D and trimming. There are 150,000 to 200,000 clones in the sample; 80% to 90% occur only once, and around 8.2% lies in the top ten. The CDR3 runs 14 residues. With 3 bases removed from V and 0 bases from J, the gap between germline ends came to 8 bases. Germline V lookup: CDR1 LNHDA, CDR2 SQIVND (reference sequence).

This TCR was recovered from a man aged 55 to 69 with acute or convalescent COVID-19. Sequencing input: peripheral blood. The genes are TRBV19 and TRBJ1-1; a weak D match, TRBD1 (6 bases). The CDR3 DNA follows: TGTGCCAGTAGTATTCAGGGGATGAACACTGAAGCTTTCTTT. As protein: CASSIQGMNTEAFF.